These 4 T cell receptor beta chains came from one sample sequenced in a study of cytomegalovirus exposure and HLA in healthy donors (TCRdb year 2017). The library came from the immunoSEQ multiplex PCR assay. For the multiplex PCR, a mixture combining 60 forward primers for TCR Vbeta segments and 13 reverse primers for TCR Jbeta segments was used. Imported from immuneACCESS, the table was reduced by TCRdb to in-frame sequences with V and J called. These copies leave out some clones; in studies compared against another copy, an unresolved V gene accounts for under half, and the cause of the remainder is not known. The sample table holds about 94,000 clones, of which roughly four fifths were seen once. The ten biggest clones cover 10% of the sample. Sequencing input: PBMCs. Every receptor here comes from a human donor in good health.

This clone appeared a single time. V and J are TRBV7-2 and TRBJ2-1; 7 bases agree with TRBD2. V shed 5 bases, J shed 3 bases, and the junction held 4 bases outside the gene matches. The CDR3 spans 14 residues. Germline values: CDR1 SGHTA, CDR2 FQGNSA. The CDR3: CASSRDYLYNEQFF. CDR3 sequence (DNA): TGTGCCAGCAGCCGGGACTACCTCTACAATGAGCAGTTCTTC. Looking up the rest from reference TRBV7-2 and TRBJ2-1 gives the full variable domain: GAGVSQSPSNKVTEKGKDVELRCDPISGHTALYWYRQSLGQGLEFLIYFQGNSAPDKSGLPSDRFSAERTGGSVSTLTIQRTQQEDSAVYLCASSRDYLYNEQFFGPGTRLTVL.

The chain employs TRBV4-1 and TRBJ2-7; D is perhaps TRBD1 (6 bases). From germline, CDR1 is MGHRA and CDR2 YSYEKL. Trimming took 1 base from V and 4 from J, leaving 20 bases between them. The CDR3 is 17 amino acids. The CDR3, as DNA: TGCGCCAGCAGCCAAGTGACGTACGGCAGGGGAGAATACGAGCAGTACTTC. The encoded protein is CASSQVTYGRGEYEQYF.

The V and J genes are TRBV6-1 and TRBJ1-2; D gene ambiguous. Deletions cut 7 bases from V and 7 bases from J, with 19 bases between. This CDR3 spans 14 amino acids. Germline V gene lookup returns CDR1 MNHNS and CDR2 SASEGT. The CDR3 reads CASTQSGTTGGYTF. The CDR3 bases are TGTGCCAGCACCCAAAGCGGCACGACGGGTGGCTACACCTTC.

CDR3 nucleotides: TGTGCCAGCAGCCTGTTCGGAGGGTCCCCTTACAATGAGCAGTTCTTC. Amino acid sequence: CASSLFGGSPYNEQFF. This chain joins TRBV7-6 and TRBJ2-1, with D tentatively TRBD2 (6 bases). The CDR3 contains 16 residues. Germline assignment: CDR1 SGHVS and CDR2 FNYEAQ. Trimming stripped 5 bases from V and 4 bases from J, with 18 bases between.